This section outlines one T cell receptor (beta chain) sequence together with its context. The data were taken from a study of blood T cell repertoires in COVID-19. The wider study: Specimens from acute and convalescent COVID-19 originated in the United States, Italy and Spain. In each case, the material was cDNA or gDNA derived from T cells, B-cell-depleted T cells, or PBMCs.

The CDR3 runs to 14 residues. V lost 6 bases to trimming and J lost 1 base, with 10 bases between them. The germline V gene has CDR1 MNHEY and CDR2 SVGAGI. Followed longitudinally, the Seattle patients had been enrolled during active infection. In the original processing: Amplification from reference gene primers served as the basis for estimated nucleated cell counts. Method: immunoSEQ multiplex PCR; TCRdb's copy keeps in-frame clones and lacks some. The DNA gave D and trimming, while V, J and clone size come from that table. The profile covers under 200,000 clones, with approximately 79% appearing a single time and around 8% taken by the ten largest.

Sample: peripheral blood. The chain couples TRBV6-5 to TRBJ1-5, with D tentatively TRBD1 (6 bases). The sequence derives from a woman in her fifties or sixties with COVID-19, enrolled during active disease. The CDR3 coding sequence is TGTGCCAGCAGCCTCGGACAGAGCAATCAGCCCCAGCATTTT. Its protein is CASSLGQSNQPQHF.